Sequencing of this TCR beta chain was carried out in a study of cytomegalovirus exposure and HLA in healthy donors. Whole-study results and caveats: Cytomegalovirus-associated status was assigned to some 180 TCR beta chains.

The PCR used 60 Vbeta and 13 Jbeta primers. Some clones are missing from TCRdb's copy, which holds only in-frame ones; the method was immunoSEQ multiplex PCR. The table lists roughly 190,000 clones, approximately 9.5% of them singletons. Healthy individuals who donated bone marrow served as the donors. As to this clone: Its specificity is unknown.

The ends were cut back, 2 bases at V and 0 bases at J, with 13 bases in the middle. Germline values: CDR1 MNHNS, CDR2 SASEGT. CDR3 length: 16 amino acids. The chain joins TRBV6-1 to TRBJ1-1; the D is unclear. Sequenced material: PBMCs. This TCR was recovered from a woman aged 30 to 39 in good health and CMV-seropositive. The CDR3 sequence: CASSERTAFMNTEAFF. CDR3 sequence (DNA): TGTGCCAGCAGTGAAAGGACTGCCTTCATGAACACTGAAGCTTTCTTT.